Following are 28 T cell receptor beta chains from one sample sequenced in a study of glioma-infiltrating T cells. Amplification of TCR alpha and beta CDR3 regions from RNA used iRepertoire nested multiplex PCR. TCRdb used MiXCR to reprocess the multiplex PCR reads, holding one entry per CDR3 protein. The sample holds approximately 400,000 distinct CDR3 sequences; about 40% are singletons and the top ten take 12%. Specimen: glioma tissue, nonneoplastic brain tissue, or PBMCs (not recorded which). The receptor source for this set is a human donor with low-grade glioma or glioblastoma, undergoing nonglioma brain surgery, or in good health (not recorded which).

This clonotype has a count of ten or more. The chain links TRBV27 to TRBJ2-1; D possibly corresponds to TRBD2 (6 bases). Trimming took off 6 bases at V and 6 bases at J, with 12 bases between the two ends. Germline V gene lookup returns CDR1 MNHEY and CDR2 SMNVEV (reference sequence). The CDR3 extends over 13 amino acids. CDR3 bases: TGTGCCAGCAGAACAGCGGGCCTCAATGAGCAGTTCTTC. Translating it yields CASRTAGLNEQFF.

This clonotype was seen just once. Possible read error: a much larger clone is one base away. The V gene is TRBV24-1, the J gene TRBJ1-2; possibly TRBD1 for D (6 bases). Germline-derived CDR1 and CDR2 are KGHDR and SFDVKD. Trimming removed 4 bases from V and 2 bases from J, with 10 bases in between. This CDR3 region has 14 residues. For the CDR3, the DNA is TGTGCCACCAGTGAGGGACACGACAACTATGGCTACACCTTC. It translates to CATSEGHDNYGYTF.

This clonotype was counted only a few times. DNA for the CDR3: TGTGCCACCAGTGTGGCAGATACGCAGTATTTT. It yields the protein CATSVADTQYF. V and J are TRBV24-1 and TRBJ2-3, with unresolved D. The V end lost 5 bases, the J end lost 4 bases, and 3 bases lay between the germline ends. This CDR3 is 11 amino acids long. Germline CDR1 reads KGHDR; CDR2 reads SFDVKD.

This rearrangement joins TRBV4-3 to TRBJ2-3; 11 bases align to TRBD2. Germline V gene lookup returns CDR1 LGHNA and CDR2 YSLEER. V shed 0 bases, J shed 7 bases, and the junction held 3 bases outside the gene matches. CDR3 length: 15 residues. The CDR3 region has the DNA TGCGCCAGCAGCCAAGAACTAGCGGGAGTGTATACGCAGTATTTT. Its translation is CASSQELAGVYTQYF.

V is TRBV27 and J is TRBJ2-1, with 7 bases identical to TRBD2. Trimming at V came to 4 bases and at J to 8 bases, leaving 11 bases not matched to a gene. Germline V lookup: CDR1 MNHEY, CDR2 SMNVEV (reference sequence). The CDR3 loop spans 15 amino acids. The CDR3: CASSSRDYGAYEQFF. The DNA of the CDR3 is TGTGCCAGCAGTTCCCGGGACTACGGGGCCTATGAGCAGTTCTTC.

This clonotype was seen at least ten times. The CDR3 bases are TGTGCCACCTCGACGGGGTTTAGCAATCAGCCCCAGCATTTT. Residues: CATSTGFSNQPQHF. The J gene is TRBJ1-5, the V gene TRBV15; D gene unclear. V was shortened by 8 bases and J by 0 bases, with 11 bases between the two germline ends. Germline-derived CDR1 and CDR2 are LNHNV and YYDKDF (reference sequence). The CDR3 length is 14 residues.

The rearrangement uses TRBV18 and TRBJ2-5; unclear D gene. The germline gives CDR1 KGHSH, CDR2 LQKENI. V gave up 5 bases and J gave up 4 bases, with 23 bases separating them. The CDR3 loop spans 17 amino acids. The CDR3 sequence: CASSTLAVGQYGETQYF. The CDR3 DNA reads TGTGCCAGCTCAACCCTGGCGGTCGGGCAATACGGAGAGACCCAGTACTTC.

The V and J genes are TRBV4-1 and TRBJ2-4; 8 bases are a match to TRBD2. With the DNA end fitting TRBJ2-7 better, the J assignment may be wrong. CDR3 length: 13 residues. Germline CDR1 MGHRA, CDR2 YSYEKL. DNA of the CDR3: TGCGCCAGCAGCCGAGCGGGGGACTACGAGCAGTACTTC. This sequence encodes CASSRAGDYEQYF.

Details on this clonotype: A read error may account for a junction end that differs from germline. This rearrangement joins TRBV6-2 or TRBV6-3 to TRBJ2-1; TRBD2 matches at 8 bases. Germline loops: CDR1 MNHEY, CDR2 SVGEGT. This CDR3 is 16 amino acids long. CDR3 loop: CASATGLAGSYNEQLF. The CDR3 coding sequence is TGTGCCAGCGCAACCGGACTAGCTGGCTCCTACAATGAGCAGCTCTTC.

This chain links TRBV29-1 with TRBJ2-2; D may match TRBD1 or TRBD2 (5 bases each). Per germline, CDR1 SQVTM and CDR2 ANQGSEA. V shed 8 bases and J shed 4 bases, with 11 bases lying between them. The CDR3 runs 12 residues. CDR3 protein: CSFGGTTGELFF. The CDR3 DNA sequence: TGCAGCTTTGGGGGTACCACCGGGGAGCTGTTTTTT.

This clonotype has just a few counts. DNA for the CDR3: TGCGCCAGCAGCCGAGGGATTTCGGGAGGGCCCGCAGATACGCAGTATTTT. Residues: CASSRGISGGPADTQYF. V usage is TRBV4-1 and J usage is TRBJ2-3; 8 bases are a match to TRBD2. J lost 4 bases, V lost 4 bases, and 13 bases had no gene match. From germline, CDR1 is MGHRA and CDR2 YSYEKL. CDR3 length: 17 residues.

This clonotype appeared a few times. This chain links TRBV7-3 with TRBJ2-1; 7 positions agree with TRBD1. The CDR3 covers 14 residues. J gave up 2 bases and V 3 bases, and 1 base lay outside the gene matches. The germline V gene has CDR1 SGHTA and CDR2 FQGTGA. CDR3 in DNA: TGTGCCAGCAGCTTGGACAGGACCTACAATGAGCAGTTCTTC. Translated, it gives CASSLDRTYNEQFF.

The J gene is TRBJ1-2, the V gene TRBV12-3 or TRBV12-4; D possibly corresponds to TRBD1 (6 bases). This CDR3 region has 15 residues. Trimming removed 7 bases at V and 8 bases at J, with 23 bases between. CDR3 loop: CASKPTSGAGDGYTF. The CDR3 DNA reads as TGTGCCAGCAAACCAACGTCGGGGGCAGGTGACGGCTACACCTTC.

This clonotype has just a few counts. The V gene is TRBV2, the J gene TRBJ2-5; D is undetermined. V shed 2 bases and J shed 2 bases, with 6 bases lying between them. The CDR3 contains 13 residues. In germline, CDR1 is SNHLY, CDR2 FYNNEI. CDR3: CASSELEQETQYF. Here the CDR3 DNA reads TGTGCCAGCAGTGAATTGGAGCAAGAGACCCAGTACTTC.

This clonotype was found many times. This rearrangement joins TRBV27 to TRBJ2-3, with 7 bases that match TRBD1. V lost 2 bases and J lost 8; bases outside the gene matches: 7. The length of the CDR3 is 14 residues. Germline assignment: CDR1 MNHEY and CDR2 SMNVEV (reference sequence). CDR3 coding DNA: TGTGCCAGCAGTTTACGCAGGGGGATAACTACGCAGTATTTT. Its protein is CASSLRRGITTQYF.

Details on this clonotype: Mismatch with germline at one junction end may stem from a read error. The chain is built from TRBV12-5 and TRBJ2-3; D ambiguous. This CDR3 region has 16 residues. CDR1 is LGHNT, CDR2 FRNRAP, per germline. In nucleotides, the CDR3 is TGTGCTAGTGGTTTGTGGCGCTCCTCGGGCACAGATAAGCAGTATTTT. This encodes CASGLWRSSGTDKQYF.

This rearrangement joins TRBV20-1 to TRBJ2-1; D call uncertain. This CDR3 is built from 15 residues. From germline, CDR1 is DFQATT and CDR2 SNEGSKA (reference sequence). Deletions cut 3 bases from V and 3 bases from J, with 15 bases between. The CDR3 sequence: CSASGILGNYNEQFF. CDR3 DNA: TGCAGTGCTAGCGGAATCCTCGGAAACTACAATGAGCAGTTCTTC.

This chain links TRBV19 with TRBJ1-5; D uncertain. CDR1 is LNHDA, CDR2 SQIVND, per germline (reference sequence). The CDR3 totals 14 residues. The V and J ends lost 10 bases and 0 bases respectively, with 13 bases between them. Written as DNA, the CDR3 is TGTGCCACCCGGAGAGGGCTTAGCAATCAGCCCCAGCATTTT. This gives the protein CATRRGLSNQPQHF. Filled out from reference TRBV19 and TRBJ1-5, the complete variable domain reads DGGITQSPKYLFRKEGQNVTLSCEQNLNHDAMYWYRQDPGQGLRLIYYSQIVNDFQKGDIAEGYSVSREKKESFPLTVTSAQKNPTAFYLCATRRGLSNQPQHFGDGTRLSIL.

The chain employs TRBV2 and TRBJ2-7; TRBD2 is a possible D gene (5 bases). Germline CDR1 is SNHLY and CDR2 is FYNNEI. Trimming cost V 8 bases and J 3 bases, with 11 bases left between them. The CDR3 has 12 amino acids. The CDR3 spells CASLASFYEQYF. Here the CDR3 DNA reads TGTGCCAGCCTAGCTAGTTTCTACGAGCAGTACTTC. Based on the CDR3 plus reference TRBV2 and TRBJ2-7, the full variable domain is EPEVTQTPSHQVTQMGQEVILRCVPISNHLYFYWYRQILGQKVEFLVSFYNNEISEKSEIFDDQFSVERPDGSNFTLKIRSTKLEDSAMYFCASLASFYEQYFGPGTRLTVT.

This clonotype came up a few times. The J gene is TRBJ2-7, the V gene TRBV20-1; 9 bases map to TRBD2. With V trimmed by 7 bases and J by 3 bases, 7 bases remained unmatched. Germline V CDR1 and CDR2: DFQATT, SNEGSKA (reference sequence). This CDR3 is 13 amino acids long. The CDR3 reads CSVPPAGGYEQYF. CDR3 in DNA: TGCAGTGTCCCGCCAGCGGGAGGCTACGAGCAGTACTTC.

The rearrangement links TRBV6-1 to TRBJ1-6; 7 bases align to TRBD1. In germline, CDR1 is MNHNS, CDR2 SASEGT. There are 14 residues in the CDR3. After removal of 10 bases from V and 2 bases from J, the junction contained 5 bases not matched to a gene. CDR3 residues: CATQTGTYNSPLHF. The DNA of the CDR3 is TGTGCCACGCAGACAGGGACCTATAATTCACCCCTCCACTTT.

The chain uses TRBV18 and TRBJ1-1; D not certain. Germline loops: CDR1 KGHSH, CDR2 LQKENI. This CDR3 has 14 amino acids. Between the trimmed V and J ends, which lost 3 bases and 5 bases, there was a span of 13 bases. CDR3 DNA sequence: TGTGCCAGCTCACCTCCGAATTTGGATACTGAAGCTTTCTTT. Amino acid sequence: CASSPPNLDTEAFF.

In its sample, this clonotype was seen a few times. The chain employs TRBV12-3 or TRBV12-4 and TRBJ1-6; D may be TRBD1 (6 bases). This CDR3 spans 12 amino acids. The V gene lost 6 bases and the J gene lost 14 bases, with 14 bases spanning the gap. In DNA, the CDR3 is TGTGCCAGCAGCGAAGGGGGTATCACCCTCCACTTT. Residues: CASSEGGITLHF.

The chain uses TRBV5-8 and TRBJ2-5; D not certain. From germline, CDR1 is SGHTS and CDR2 YDEGEE. There are 15 residues in the CDR3. The V end lost 2 bases, the J end lost 5 bases, and 16 bases lay between the germline ends. Here the CDR3 DNA reads TGTGCCAGCAGCTTAGACCGCTTGACCCCGGAGACCCAGTACTTC. Its protein is CASSLDRLTPETQYF.

Worth noting for this clonotype: A read error is possible here, since a much larger clone lies one base away. The chain uses TRBV6-5 and TRBJ1-1, with D tentatively TRBD1 (6 bases). Germline V gene lookup returns CDR1 MNHEY and CDR2 SVGAGI. The CDR3 has 14 amino acids. V gave up 2 bases and J gave up 7 bases, with 14 bases separating them. This CDR3 reads CASSYRGAGIEAFF. Written as DNA, the CDR3 is TGTGCCAGCAGTTACAGGGGGGCCGGCATTGAAGCTTTCTTT.

This clonotype was recorded many times. The chain links TRBV6-2 or TRBV6-3 to TRBJ2-7, with D perhaps TRBD2 (6 bases). Germline V gene lookup returns CDR1 MNHEY and CDR2 SVGEGT. CDR3 length equals 13 residues. The germline V and J ends were trimmed by 6 bases and 6 bases, with 15 bases remaining between them. The CDR3 spells CASSGLGGGEQYF. Here the CDR3 DNA reads TGTGCCAGCAGCGGACTCGGGGGAGGCGAGCAGTACTTC.

Only a few counts were recorded for this clonotype. The chain uses TRBV27 and TRBJ2-7, with D unresolved. V lost 3 bases and J 7 bases, leaving 10 bases between the germline ends. CDR3 length: 12 amino acids. Germline V CDR1 and CDR2: MNHEY, SMNVEV (reference sequence). The CDR3: CASSFSPGEQYF. The CDR3 region has the DNA TGTGCCAGCAGTTTTTCCCCCGGGGAGCAGTACTTC.

On this clonotype itself: This could be a read error, since a much larger clone is one nucleotide away. The chain links TRBV20-1 to TRBJ2-1; D may match TRBD1 or TRBD2 (6 bases each). Germline loops: CDR1 DFQATT, CDR2 SNEGSKA (reference sequence). The V end was cut by 3 bases, the J end by 15 bases, with 18 bases between. The CDR3 covers 12 residues. The CDR3 protein is CSASLAGQWRFF. DNA of the CDR3: TGCAGTGCTAGTTTGGCGGGACAATGGCGGTTCTTC.